This T cell receptor beta chain was recovered during a study of neurological immune-mediated disorders. This clonotype was seen a few times. What it binds is not known. This may stem from a read error, because a much larger clone lies one nucleotide away. Each CDR3 protein gets one entry after TCRdb re-called the 5' RACE reads with MiXCR. The table records approximately 44,000 distinct CDR3 sequences, around 5.8% of them present only once. The T cells used for sorted libraries numbered roughly 970,000, either CD4+ or CD8+. Germline V gives CDR1 SGDLS, CDR2 YYNGEE. This CDR3 is built from 15 residues. Study-wide results and limits: No clinical or MRI feature was associated with the multiple sclerosis repertoire cluster.

The source of this sequence is a woman younger than 35 with multiple sclerosis. The chain has TRBV9 and TRBJ2-5; D unclear. Sequencing input: CD4+ T cells from blood. The CDR3 region is CANSVAPTAQETQYF. In DNA, the CDR3 is TGTGCCAACAGCGTAGCTCCCACAGCCCAAGAGACCCAGTACTTC.